This T cell receptor (beta chain) was recovered during a study of HIV-infected patients and healthy controls. A note on this clonotype: A much larger clone differs from this one at a single base, so this may be a read error.

Roughly three months, about 14 weeks, into antiretroviral therapy, follow-up blood was collected. The repertoire came from unfractionated whole blood and reflected all unsorted peripheral T cells. Alpha and beta constant-region primers primed reverse transcription of 400 to 650 ng RNA. Using multiplexing indices, alpha and beta chain libraries were generated apart by chain-specific third strand synthesis. TCRdb processed the 5' RACE reads anew with MiXCR; each CDR3 protein has one entry. The sample holds approximately 5,200 distinct CDR3 sequences, more than 20% seen once. In germline, CDR1 is MGHRA, CDR2 YSYEKL. CDR3 length: 16 amino acids.

The sequence came from an adult with HIV infection. The chain carries TRBV4-1 and TRBJ1-5; no clear D. Here the sequenced sample was blood, taken during antiretroviral therapy. The CDR3 region has the DNA TGCGCCAGCAGCCAAGAGATGGTATATAGCAATCAGCACCAGCATTTT. It is translated as CASSQEMVYSNQHQHF.